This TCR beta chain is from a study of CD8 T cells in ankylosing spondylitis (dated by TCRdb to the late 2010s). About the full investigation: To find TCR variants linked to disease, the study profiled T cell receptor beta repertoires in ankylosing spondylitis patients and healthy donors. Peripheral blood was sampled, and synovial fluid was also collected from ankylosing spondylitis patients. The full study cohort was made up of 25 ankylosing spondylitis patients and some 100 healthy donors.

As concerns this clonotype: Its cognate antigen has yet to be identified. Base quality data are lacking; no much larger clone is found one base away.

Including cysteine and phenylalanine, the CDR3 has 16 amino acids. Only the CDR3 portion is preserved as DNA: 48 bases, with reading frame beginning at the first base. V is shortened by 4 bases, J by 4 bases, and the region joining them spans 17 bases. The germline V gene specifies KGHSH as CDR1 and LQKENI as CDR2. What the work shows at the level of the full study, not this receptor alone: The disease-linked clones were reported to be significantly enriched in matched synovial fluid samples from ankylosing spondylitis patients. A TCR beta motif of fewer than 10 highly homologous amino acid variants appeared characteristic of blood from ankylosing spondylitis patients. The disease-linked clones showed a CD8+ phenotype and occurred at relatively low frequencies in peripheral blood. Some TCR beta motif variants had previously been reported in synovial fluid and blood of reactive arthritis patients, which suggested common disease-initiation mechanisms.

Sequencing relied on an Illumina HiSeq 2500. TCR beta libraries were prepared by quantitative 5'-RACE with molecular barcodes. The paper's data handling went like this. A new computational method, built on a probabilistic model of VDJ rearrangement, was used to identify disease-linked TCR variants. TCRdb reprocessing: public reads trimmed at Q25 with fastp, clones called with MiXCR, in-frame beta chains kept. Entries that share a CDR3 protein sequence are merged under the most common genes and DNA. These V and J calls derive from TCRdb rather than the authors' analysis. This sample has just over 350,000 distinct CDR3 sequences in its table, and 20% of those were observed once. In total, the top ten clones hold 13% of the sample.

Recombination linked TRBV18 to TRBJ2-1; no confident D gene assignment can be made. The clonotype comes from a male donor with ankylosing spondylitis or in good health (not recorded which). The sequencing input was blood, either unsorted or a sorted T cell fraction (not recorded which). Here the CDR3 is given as CASSLSHVRKYNEQFF. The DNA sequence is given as TGTGCCAGCTCACTCTCCCACGTGAGGAAATACAATGAGCAGTTCTTC.